The 15 T cell receptor beta chains given below trace back to one sample, sequenced in a study of CD8+ T cells in alopecia areata. Reverse transcribed after extraction, RNA yielded cDNA as the sequencing template. The repertoire was sequenced with immunoSEQ multiplex PCR; TCRdb's copy has only in-frame clones and lacks some. The sample has over 200,000 clones; approximately 52% are singletons. Source: CD4+ T cells sorted from blood, taken at week 0. The receptor set was obtained from a human donor with alopecia areata.

The chain has TRBV2 and TRBJ1-2; 11 nucleotides line up with TRBD1. With V trimmed by 10 bases and J by 7 bases, 8 bases remained unmatched. This CDR3 has 13 amino acids. Germline V CDR1 and CDR2: SNHLY, FYNNEI. CDR3 loop: CANDRDRGSGYTF. The CDR3, as DNA: TGTGCCAACGACCGGGACAGGGGGTCTGGCTACACCTTC.

A few counts support this clone. The CDR3, as DNA: TGTGCCAGCAGCTTGGGAGCGGGAGGTCAGTACAATGAGCAGTTCTTC. Translating it yields CASSLGAGGQYNEQFF. The V and J genes are TRBV5-4 and TRBJ2-1, with 9 bases that match TRBD2. J gave up 4 bases and V 0 bases, and 5 bases lay outside the gene matches. Germline V CDR1 and CDR2: SGHNT, YYREEE (reference sequence). The CDR3 is 16 amino acids.

Regarding this clone: An end of the junction does not agree with germline; a read error may underlie this. V usage is TRBV5-1 and J usage is TRBJ2-2, with 7 bases fitting TRBD1. The CDR3 is made up of 15 amino acids. CDR1 is SGHRS, CDR2 YFSETQ, per germline. The CDR3 loop is CVSSLNRGNTGELFF. Here the CDR3 DNA reads TGCGTCAGCAGCTTGAACAGGGGGAACACCGGGGAGCTGTTTTTT.

With respect to this clone: Other DNA sequences in the same sample also yield this CDR3. CDR3 loop: CASSSRTDTQYF. CDR3 in DNA: TGTGCCAGCAGCTCTCGTACAGATACGCAGTATTTT. The genes are TRBV7-2 and TRBJ2-3, with D uncertain. CDR1 is SGHTA, CDR2 FQGNSA, per germline. The CDR3 is 12 residues long. With 4 bases removed from V and 3 bases from J, the gap between germline ends came to 5 bases.

In DNA form, the CDR3 reads TGTGCCAGTTTTCAACCTGGGCAGCCGCCCTCTGGGGCCAACGTCCTGACTTTC. This translates into CASFQPGQPPSGANVLTF. J is TRBJ2-6 and V is TRBV27; D remains ambiguous. The germline V gene has CDR1 MNHEY and CDR2 SMNVEV (reference sequence). Between the trimmed V and J ends, which lost 9 bases and 0 bases, there was a span of 21 bases. The CDR3 sequence is 18 residues long.

The genes are TRBV30 and TRBJ2-3; D is unclear. Trimming cost V 5 bases and J 4 bases, with 16 bases left between them. This CDR3 is built from 14 residues. Germline CDR1 is GTSNPN and CDR2 is SVGIG (reference sequence). CDR3 sequence reads: CAWVDGLIPDTQYF. The CDR3 bases are TGTGCCTGGGTGGACGGCCTGATCCCAGATACGCAGTATTTT.

The chain combines TRBV6-6 with TRBJ2-1; 10 bases are shared with TRBD1. The germline CDR1 and CDR2 sequences are MNHNY and SVGAGI (reference sequence). The V gene end was trimmed by 2 bases and the J gene end by 8 bases; junction bases not matched to a gene: 6. The CDR3 covers 15 residues. The DNA of the CDR3 is TGTGCCAGCAGTTACGAAGGACAGGGGGGCGATGAGCAGTTCTTC. Translated, it gives CASSYEGQGGDEQFF.

CDR3 loop: CASSFQGQGTDTQYF. CDR3 coding DNA: TGTGCCAGCAGCTTTCAGGGACAAGGCACAGATACGCAGTATTTT. The chain has TRBV5-4 and TRBJ2-3; D perhaps matches TRBD1 (6 bases). V lost 2 bases and J lost 1, with 11 bases in between. The CDR3 is made up of 15 amino acids. Germline CDR1 is SGHNT and CDR2 is YYREEE (reference sequence).

V and J are TRBV5-4 and TRBJ1-2; TRBD1 might be the D (6 bases). CDR3 length equals 14 residues. Trimming left V 4 bases short and J 4 bases short, with 14 bases between. Germline CDR1 is SGHNT and CDR2 is YYREEE (reference sequence). The CDR3 loop is CASSVPSGAYGYTF. DNA of the CDR3: TGTGCCAGCAGCGTCCCCTCAGGGGCCTATGGCTACACCTTC.

This clone was found a few times. The genes are TRBV5-1 and TRBJ2-1; 7 nucleotides match TRBD1. V was clipped by 0 bases and J by 12 bases; unmatched bases: 6. This CDR3 is 13 amino acids long. From germline, CDR1 is SGHRS and CDR2 YFSETQ. As DNA, the CDR3 is TGCGCCAGCAGCTTGGGGGACAGCTACTCGCAGTTCTTC. It encodes CASSLGDSYSQFF.

At least ten counts were recorded for this clone. The chain carries TRBV7-6 and TRBJ2-5, with D perhaps TRBD2 (5 bases). CDR1 is SGHVS, CDR2 FNYEAQ, per germline. This CDR3 has 14 amino acids. The germline V and J ends were trimmed by 6 bases and 2 bases, with 13 bases remaining between them. In DNA, the CDR3 is TGTGCCAGCAGTACCTTAGCGCGTCAAGAGACCCAGTACTTC. Translating gives CASSTLARQETQYF.

This clone was counted between two and nine times. The chain uses TRBV30 and TRBJ1-1; D not certain. CDR3 length: 14 amino acids. Looked up from germline, CDR1 is GTSNPN and CDR2 is SVGIG (reference sequence). The ends were cut back, 4 bases at V and 1 base at J, with 13 bases in the middle. DNA for the CDR3: TGTGCCTGGAAAGTCCGGGTGAAGAACACTGAAGCTTTCTTT. It encodes CAWKVRVKNTEAFF.

This chain joins TRBV2 and TRBJ1-5, with D uncertain. The CDR3 consists of 12 residues. V lost 6 bases to trimming and J lost 0 bases, with 3 bases between them. Germline CDR1 reads SNHLY; CDR2 reads FYNNEI. CDR3: CASSNSNQPQHF. DNA for the CDR3: TGTGCCAGCAGCAATAGCAATCAGCCCCAGCATTTT.

This chain links TRBV30 with TRBJ1-1, with D perhaps matching TRBD1 (5 bases). V lost 8 bases to trimming and J lost 4 bases, with 14 bases between them. In germline, CDR1 is GTSNPN, CDR2 SVGIG (reference sequence). CDR3 size: 12 residues. CDR3: CAARGAGTEAFF. As DNA, the CDR3 is TGTGCCGCAAGAGGGGCTGGCACTGAAGCTTTCTTT.

In its sample, this clone was seen a few times. The V gene is TRBV7-2, the J gene TRBJ2-1, with D perhaps TRBD1 (6 bases). Trimming left V 5 bases short and J 10 bases short, with 15 bases between. Germline V lookup: CDR1 SGHTA, CDR2 FQGNSA. The length of the CDR3 is 13 residues. The chain's CDR3 is CASSLRPGDEQFF. The CDR3 coding sequence is TGTGCCAGCAGCCTCCGGCCAGGGGACGAGCAGTTCTTC.